This TCR beta chain is from a study of blood T cell repertoires in COVID-19. In the study overall: In each case, the material was cDNA or gDNA derived from T cells, B-cell-depleted T cells, or PBMCs.

Looked up from germline, CDR1 is SGHNT and CDR2 is YYREEE (reference sequence). This CDR3 is 15 amino acids long. V lost 5 bases to trimming and J lost 0 bases, with 12 bases between them. This clone has a single count. The method was immunoSEQ multiplex PCR; TCRdb's version includes in-frame clones alone and lacks a portion of them. The sample contains about 100,000 clones, approximately 93% of which appear only once. This TCR was recovered from a man aged 50 to 60 with active COVID-19. V gene TRBV5-4 combines with J gene TRBJ2-1, with D possibly matching TRBD2 (6 bases). Sequenced input: peripheral blood. For the CDR3, the DNA is TGTGCCAGCAGTAGAGGCGGGACCTCCTACAATGAGCAGTTCTTC. Its protein is CASSRGGTSYNEQFF.